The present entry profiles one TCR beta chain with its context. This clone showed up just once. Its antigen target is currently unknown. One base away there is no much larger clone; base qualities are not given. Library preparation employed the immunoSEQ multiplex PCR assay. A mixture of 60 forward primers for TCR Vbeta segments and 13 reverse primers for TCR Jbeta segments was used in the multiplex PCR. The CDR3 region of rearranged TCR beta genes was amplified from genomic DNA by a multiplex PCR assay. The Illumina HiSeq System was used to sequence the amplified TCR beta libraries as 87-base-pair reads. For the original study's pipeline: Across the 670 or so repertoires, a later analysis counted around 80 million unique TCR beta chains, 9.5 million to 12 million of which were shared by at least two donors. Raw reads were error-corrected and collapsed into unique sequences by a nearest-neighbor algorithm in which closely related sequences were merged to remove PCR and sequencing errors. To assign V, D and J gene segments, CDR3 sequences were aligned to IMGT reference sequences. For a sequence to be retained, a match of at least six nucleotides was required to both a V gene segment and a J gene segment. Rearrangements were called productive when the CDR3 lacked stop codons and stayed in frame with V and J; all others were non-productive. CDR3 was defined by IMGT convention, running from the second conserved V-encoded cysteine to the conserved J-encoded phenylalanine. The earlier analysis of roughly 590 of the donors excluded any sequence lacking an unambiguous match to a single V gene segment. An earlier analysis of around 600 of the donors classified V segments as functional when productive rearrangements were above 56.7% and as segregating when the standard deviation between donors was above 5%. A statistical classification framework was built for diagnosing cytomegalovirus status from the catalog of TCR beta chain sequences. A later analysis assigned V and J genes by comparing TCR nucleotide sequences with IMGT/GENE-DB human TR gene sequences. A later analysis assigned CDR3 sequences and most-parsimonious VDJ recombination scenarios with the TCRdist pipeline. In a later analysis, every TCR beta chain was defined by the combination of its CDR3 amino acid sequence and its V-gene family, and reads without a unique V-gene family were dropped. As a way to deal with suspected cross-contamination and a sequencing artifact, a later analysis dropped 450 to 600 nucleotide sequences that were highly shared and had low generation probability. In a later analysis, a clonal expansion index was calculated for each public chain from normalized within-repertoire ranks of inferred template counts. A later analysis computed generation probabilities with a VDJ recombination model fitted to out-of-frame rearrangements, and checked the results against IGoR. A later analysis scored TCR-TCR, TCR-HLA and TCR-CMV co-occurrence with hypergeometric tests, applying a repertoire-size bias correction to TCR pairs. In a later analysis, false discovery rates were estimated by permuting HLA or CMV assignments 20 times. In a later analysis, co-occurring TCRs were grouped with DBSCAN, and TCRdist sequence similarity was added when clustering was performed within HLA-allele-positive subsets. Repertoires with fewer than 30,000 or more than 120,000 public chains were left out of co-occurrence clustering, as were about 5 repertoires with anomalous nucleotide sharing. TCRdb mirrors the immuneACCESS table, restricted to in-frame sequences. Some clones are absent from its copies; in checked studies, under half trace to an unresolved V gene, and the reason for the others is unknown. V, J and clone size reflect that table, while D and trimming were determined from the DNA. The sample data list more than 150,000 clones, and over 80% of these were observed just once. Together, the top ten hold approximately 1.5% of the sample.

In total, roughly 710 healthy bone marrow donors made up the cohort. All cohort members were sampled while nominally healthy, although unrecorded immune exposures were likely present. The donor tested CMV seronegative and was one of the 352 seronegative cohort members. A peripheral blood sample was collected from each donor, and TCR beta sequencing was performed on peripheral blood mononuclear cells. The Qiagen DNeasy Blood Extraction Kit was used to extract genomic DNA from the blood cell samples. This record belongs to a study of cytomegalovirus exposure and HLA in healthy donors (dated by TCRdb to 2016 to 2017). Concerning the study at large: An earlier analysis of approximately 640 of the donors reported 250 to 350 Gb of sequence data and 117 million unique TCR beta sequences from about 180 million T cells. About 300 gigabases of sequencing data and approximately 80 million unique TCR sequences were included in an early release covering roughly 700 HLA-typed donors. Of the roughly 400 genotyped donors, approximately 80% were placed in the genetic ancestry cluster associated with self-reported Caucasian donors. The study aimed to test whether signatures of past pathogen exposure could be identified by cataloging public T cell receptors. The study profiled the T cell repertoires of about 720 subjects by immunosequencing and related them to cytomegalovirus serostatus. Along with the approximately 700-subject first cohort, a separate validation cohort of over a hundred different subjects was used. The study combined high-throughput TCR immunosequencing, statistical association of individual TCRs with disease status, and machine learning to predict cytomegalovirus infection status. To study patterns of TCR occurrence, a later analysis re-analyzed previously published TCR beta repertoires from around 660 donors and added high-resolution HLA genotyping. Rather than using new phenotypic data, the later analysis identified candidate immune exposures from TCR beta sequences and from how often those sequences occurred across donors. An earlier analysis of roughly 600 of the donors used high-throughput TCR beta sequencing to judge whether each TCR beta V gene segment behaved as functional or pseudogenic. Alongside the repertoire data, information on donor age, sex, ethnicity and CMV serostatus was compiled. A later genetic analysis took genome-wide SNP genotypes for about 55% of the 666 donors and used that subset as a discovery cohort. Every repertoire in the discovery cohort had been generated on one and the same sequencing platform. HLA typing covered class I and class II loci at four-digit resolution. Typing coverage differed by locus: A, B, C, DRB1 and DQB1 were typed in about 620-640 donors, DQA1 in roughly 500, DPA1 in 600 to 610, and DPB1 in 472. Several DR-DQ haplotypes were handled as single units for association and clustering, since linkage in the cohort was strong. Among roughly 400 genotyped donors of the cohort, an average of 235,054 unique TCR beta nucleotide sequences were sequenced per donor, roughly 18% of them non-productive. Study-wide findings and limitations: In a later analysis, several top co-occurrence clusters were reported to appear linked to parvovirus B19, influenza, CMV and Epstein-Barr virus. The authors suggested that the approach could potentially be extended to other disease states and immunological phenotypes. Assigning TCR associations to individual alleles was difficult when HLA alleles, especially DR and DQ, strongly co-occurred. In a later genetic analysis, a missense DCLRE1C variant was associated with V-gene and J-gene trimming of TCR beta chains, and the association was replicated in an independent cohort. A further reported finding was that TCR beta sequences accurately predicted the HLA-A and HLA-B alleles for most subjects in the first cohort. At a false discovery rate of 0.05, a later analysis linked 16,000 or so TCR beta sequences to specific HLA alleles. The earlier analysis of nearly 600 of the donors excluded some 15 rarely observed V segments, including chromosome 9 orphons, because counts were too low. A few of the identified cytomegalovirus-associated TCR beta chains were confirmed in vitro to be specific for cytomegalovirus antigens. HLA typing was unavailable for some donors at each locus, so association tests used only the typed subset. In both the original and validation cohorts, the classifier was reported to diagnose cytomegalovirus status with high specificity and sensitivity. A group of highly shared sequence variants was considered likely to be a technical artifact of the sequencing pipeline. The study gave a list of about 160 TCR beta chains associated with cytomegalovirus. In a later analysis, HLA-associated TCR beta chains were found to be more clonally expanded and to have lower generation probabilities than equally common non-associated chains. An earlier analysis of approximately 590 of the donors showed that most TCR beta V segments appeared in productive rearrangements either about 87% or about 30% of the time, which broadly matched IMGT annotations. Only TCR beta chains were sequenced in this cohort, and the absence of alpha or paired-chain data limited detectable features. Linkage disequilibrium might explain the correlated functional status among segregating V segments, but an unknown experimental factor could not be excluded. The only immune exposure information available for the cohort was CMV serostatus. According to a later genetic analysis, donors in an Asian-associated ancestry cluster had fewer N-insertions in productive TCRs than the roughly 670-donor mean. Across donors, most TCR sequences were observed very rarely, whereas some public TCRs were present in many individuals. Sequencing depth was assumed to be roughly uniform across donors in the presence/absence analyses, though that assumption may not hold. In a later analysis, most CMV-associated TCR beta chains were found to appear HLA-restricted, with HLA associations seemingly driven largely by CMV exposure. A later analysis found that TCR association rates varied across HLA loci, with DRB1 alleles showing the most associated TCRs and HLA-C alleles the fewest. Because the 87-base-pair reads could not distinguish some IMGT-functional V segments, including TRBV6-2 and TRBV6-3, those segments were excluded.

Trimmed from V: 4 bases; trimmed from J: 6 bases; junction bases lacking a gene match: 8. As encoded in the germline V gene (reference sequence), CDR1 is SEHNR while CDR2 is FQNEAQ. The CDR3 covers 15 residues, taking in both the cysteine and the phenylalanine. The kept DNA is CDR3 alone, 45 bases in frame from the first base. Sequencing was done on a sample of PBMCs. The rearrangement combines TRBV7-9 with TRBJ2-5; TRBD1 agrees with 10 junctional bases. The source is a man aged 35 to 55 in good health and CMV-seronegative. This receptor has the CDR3 CASSSADRGGKTQYF. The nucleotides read TGTGCCAGCAGCTCAGCGGACAGGGGGGGTAAGACCCAGTACTTC.